The table lists the clone carrying this T cell receptor beta chain with a few counts. Its target is not known. This entry is derived from a study of CD8+ T cells in alopecia areata. Notes on the study in general: Scalp samples also yield sequences of resident alphabeta T cells from normal skin.

TCR sequencing used cDNA made by reverse transcription of extracted RNA. Sequencing was performed with immunoSEQ multiplex PCR; in TCRdb, only in-frame clones are kept and a portion is missing. The top ten hold over 3% of the sample, which has roughly 120,000 clones, less than 45% seen once. Sequences were obtained from CD4+ T cells sorted from blood. The TCR was taken from a human donor with alopecia areata.

The CDR3 region is CASTLGFEQETQYF. The CDR3 DNA is TGTGCCAGCACCCTTGGGTTTGAGCAAGAGACCCAGTACTTC. This rearrangement joins TRBV7-9 to TRBJ2-5; D remains ambiguous. The length of the CDR3 is 14 residues. V lost 7 bases and J 2 bases, leaving 14 bases between the germline ends. The germline V gene has CDR1 SEHNR and CDR2 FQNEAQ (reference sequence). Complete variable domain (other parts from reference TRBV7-9 and TRBJ2-5): DTGVSQNPRHKITKRGQNVTFRCDPISEHNRLYWYRQTLGQGPEFLTYFQNEAQLEKSRLLSDRFSAERPKGSFSTLEIQRTEQGDSAMYLCASTLGFEQETQYFGPGTRLLVL.